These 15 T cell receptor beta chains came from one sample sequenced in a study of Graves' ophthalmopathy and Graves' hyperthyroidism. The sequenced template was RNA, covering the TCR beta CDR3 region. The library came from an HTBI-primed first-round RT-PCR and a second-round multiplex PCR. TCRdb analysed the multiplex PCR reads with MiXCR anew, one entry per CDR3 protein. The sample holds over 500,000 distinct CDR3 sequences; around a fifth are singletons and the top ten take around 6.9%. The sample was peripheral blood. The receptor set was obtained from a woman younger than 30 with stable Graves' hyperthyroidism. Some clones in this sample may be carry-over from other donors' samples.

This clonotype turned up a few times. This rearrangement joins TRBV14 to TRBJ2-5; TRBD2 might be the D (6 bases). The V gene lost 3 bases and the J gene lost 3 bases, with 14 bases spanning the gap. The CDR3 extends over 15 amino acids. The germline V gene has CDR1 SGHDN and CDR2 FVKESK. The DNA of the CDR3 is TGTGCCAGCAGCCACCTCCGGGAGATCGAAGAGACCCAGTACTTC. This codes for CASSHLREIEETQYF. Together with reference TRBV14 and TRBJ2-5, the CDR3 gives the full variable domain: EAGVTQFPSHSVIEKGQTVTLRCDPISGHDNLYWYRRVMGKEIKFLLHFVKESKQDESGMPNNRFLAERTGGTYSTLKVQPAELEDSGVYFCASSHLREIEETQYFGPGTRLLVL.

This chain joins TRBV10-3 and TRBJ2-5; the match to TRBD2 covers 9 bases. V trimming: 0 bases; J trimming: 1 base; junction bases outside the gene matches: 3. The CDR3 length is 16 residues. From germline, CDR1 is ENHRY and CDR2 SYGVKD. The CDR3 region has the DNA TGTGCCATCAGTGAGTCCTGGCGGGGGGGCCAAGAGACCCAGTACTTC. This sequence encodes CAISESWRGGQETQYF.

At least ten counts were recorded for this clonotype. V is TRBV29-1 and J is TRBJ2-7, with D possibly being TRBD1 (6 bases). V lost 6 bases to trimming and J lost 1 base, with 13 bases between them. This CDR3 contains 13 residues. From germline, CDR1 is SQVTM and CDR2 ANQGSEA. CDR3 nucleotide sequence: TGCAGCGTGGAAATACAGGGTTCCTACGAGCAGTACTTC. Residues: CSVEIQGSYEQYF.

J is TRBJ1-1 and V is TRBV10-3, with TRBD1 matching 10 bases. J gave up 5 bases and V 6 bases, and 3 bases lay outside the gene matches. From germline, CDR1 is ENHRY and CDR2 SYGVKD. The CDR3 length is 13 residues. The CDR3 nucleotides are TGTGCCATCAGCGGGACAGGGGCTACTGAAGCTTTCTTT. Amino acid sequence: CAISGTGATEAFF.

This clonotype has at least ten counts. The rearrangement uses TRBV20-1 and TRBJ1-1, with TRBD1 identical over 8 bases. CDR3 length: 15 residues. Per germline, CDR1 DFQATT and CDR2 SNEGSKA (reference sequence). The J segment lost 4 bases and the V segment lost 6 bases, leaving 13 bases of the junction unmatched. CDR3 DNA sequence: TGCAGTGCGTCAAACCCCCAGGGGGCGGTCACTGAAGCTTTCTTT. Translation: CSASNPQGAVTEAFF.

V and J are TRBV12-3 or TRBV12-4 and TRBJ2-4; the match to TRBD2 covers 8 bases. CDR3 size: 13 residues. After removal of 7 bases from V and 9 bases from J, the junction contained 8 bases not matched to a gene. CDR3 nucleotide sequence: TGTGCCAGCAATTCAGGACTAGCTGGCATTCAGTACTTC. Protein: CASNSGLAGIQYF.

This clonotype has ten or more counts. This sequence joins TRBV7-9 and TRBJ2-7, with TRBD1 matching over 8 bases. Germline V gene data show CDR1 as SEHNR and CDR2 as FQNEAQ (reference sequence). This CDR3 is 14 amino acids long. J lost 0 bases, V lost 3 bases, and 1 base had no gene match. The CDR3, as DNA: TGTGCCAGCAGCTTCCAGGGGGCCTCCTACGAGCAGTACTTC. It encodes CASSFQGASYEQYF. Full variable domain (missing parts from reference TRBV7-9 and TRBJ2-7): DTGVSQNPRHKITKRGQNVTFRCDPISEHNRLYWYRQTLGQGPEFLTYFQNEAQLEKSRLLSDRFSAERPKGSFSTLEIQRTEQGDSAMYLCASSFQGASYEQYFGPGTRLTVT.

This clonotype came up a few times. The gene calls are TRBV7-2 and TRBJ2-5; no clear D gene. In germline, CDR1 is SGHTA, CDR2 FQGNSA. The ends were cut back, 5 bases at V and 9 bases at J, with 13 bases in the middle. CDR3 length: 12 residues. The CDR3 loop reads CASSRSSGAQYF. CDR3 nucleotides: TGTGCCAGCAGCCGTTCATCCGGCGCCCAGTACTTC.

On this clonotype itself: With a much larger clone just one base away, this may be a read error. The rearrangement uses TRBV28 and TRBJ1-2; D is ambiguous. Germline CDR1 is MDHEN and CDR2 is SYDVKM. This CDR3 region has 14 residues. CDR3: CVSSLNVEVDGYTF. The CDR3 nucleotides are TGTGTCAGCAGTTTAAACGTGGAGGTGGATGGCTACACCTTC.

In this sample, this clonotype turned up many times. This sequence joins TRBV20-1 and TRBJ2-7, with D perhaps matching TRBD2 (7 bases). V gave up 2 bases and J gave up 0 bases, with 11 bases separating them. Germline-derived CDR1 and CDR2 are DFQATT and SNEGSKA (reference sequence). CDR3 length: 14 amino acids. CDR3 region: CSARRGDYSYEQYF. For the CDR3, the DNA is TGCAGTGCTAGAAGGGGGGACTACTCCTACGAGCAGTACTTC.

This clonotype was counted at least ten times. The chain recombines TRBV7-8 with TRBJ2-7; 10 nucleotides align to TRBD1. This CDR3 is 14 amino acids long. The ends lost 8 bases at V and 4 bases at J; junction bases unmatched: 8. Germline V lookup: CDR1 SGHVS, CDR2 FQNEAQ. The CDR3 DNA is TGTGCCAGCCGCAAAGGACAGGGGGGTTACGAGCAGTACTTC. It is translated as CASRKGQGGYEQYF. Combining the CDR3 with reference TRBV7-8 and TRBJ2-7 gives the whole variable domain GAGVSQSPRYKVAKRGQDVALRCDPISGHVSLFWYQQALGQGPEFLTYFQNEAQLDKSGLPSDRFFAERPEGSVSTLKIQRTQQEDSAVYLCASRKGQGGYEQYFGPGTRLTVT.

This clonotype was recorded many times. CDR3 nucleotide sequence: TGCGCCAGCAGCTTACAACCGGGACCGAGCTACGAGCAGTACTTC. Amino acids: CASSLQPGPSYEQYF. This chain links TRBV5-1 with TRBJ2-7; the D call may be TRBD1 or TRBD2 (5 bases each). Germline lookup yields CDR1 SGHRS and CDR2 YFSETQ. The ends were cut back, 2 bases at V and 3 bases at J, with 15 bases in the middle. CDR3 length equals 15 residues. The full variable domain, in which reference TRBV5-1 and TRBJ2-7 provide the parts outside the CDR3, is KAGVTQTPRYLIKTRGQQVTLSCSPISGHRSVSWYQQTPGQGLQFLFEYFSETQRNKGNFPGRFSGRQFSNSRSEMNVSTLELGDSALYLCASSLQPGPSYEQYFGPGTRLTVT.

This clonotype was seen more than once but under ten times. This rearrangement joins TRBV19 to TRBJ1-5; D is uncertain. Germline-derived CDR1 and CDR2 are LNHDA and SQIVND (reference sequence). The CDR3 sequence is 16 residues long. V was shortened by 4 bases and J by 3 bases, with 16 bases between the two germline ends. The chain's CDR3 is CASSSSANSNNQPQHF. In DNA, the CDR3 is TGTGCCAGTAGTAGTTCAGCGAATTCTAACAATCAGCCCCAGCATTTT.

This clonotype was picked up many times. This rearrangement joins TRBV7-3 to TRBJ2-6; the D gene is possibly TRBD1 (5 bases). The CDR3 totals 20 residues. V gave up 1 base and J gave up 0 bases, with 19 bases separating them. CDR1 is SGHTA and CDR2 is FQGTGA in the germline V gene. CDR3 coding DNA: TGTGCCAGCAGCTTAAGGGCCCTACCGCAGGGTTACTCTGGGGCCAACGTCCTGACTTTC. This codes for CASSLRALPQGYSGANVLTF.

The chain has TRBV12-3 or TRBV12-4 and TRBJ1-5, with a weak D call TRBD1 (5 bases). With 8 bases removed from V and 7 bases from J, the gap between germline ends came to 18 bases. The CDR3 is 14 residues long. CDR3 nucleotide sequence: TGTGCCAGCTGCCTAGAGGGGAATTACCAGCCCCAGCATTTT. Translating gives CASCLEGNYQPQHF.